Sequencing of this TCR beta chain was carried out in a study of T cell changes during pregnancy in multiple sclerosis. Losses at the gene ends were 2 bases for V and 5 bases for J; bases not matched to a gene: 5. CDR3 size: 14 residues. Germline V gives CDR1 SGHAT, CDR2 FQNNGV. The data were produced by immunoSEQ multiplex PCR, yet TCRdb's version contains in-frame clones alone and is incomplete. The sample consists of 45,000 to 55,000 clones, roughly 90% of them appearing once. The sample in question was peripheral blood, obtained in the first trimester of pregnancy. This chain connects TRBV11-2 to TRBJ1-1; 7 nucleotides agree with TRBD1. The sequence derives from a female donor in good health, enrolled as a control in a pregnancy study. The CDR3: CASSLTGVSTEAFF. DNA for the CDR3: TGTGCCAGCAGCTTAACAGGGGTGTCGACTGAAGCTTTCTTT.